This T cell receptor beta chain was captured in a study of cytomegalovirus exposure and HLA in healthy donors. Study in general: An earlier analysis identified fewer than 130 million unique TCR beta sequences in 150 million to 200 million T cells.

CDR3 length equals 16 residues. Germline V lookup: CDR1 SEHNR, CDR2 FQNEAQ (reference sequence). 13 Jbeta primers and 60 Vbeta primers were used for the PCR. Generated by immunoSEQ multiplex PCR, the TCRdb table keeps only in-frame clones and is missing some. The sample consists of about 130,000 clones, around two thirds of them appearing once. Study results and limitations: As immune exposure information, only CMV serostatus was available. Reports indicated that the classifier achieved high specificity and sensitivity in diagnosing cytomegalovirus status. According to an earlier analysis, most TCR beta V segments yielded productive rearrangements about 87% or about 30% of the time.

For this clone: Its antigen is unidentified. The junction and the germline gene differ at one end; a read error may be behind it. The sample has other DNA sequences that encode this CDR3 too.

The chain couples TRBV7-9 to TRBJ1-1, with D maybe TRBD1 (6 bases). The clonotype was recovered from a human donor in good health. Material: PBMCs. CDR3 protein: CASSVTGSTSNTEAFF. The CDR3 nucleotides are TGTGCCAGCAGCGTAACAGGGTCCACCTCGAACACTGAAGCCTTCTTT.